This section outlines one T cell receptor (beta chain) sequence together with its context. From germline, CDR1 is SEHNR and CDR2 FQNEAQ (reference sequence). V shed 6 bases and J shed 0 bases, with 11 bases lying between them. The CDR3 consists of 14 residues. The sample comes from a study of blood T cell repertoires in COVID-19. TCRdb keeps only in-frame clones here, not all; method: immunoSEQ multiplex PCR. The table records approximately 240,000 clones, approximately 90% of them present only once. Cohort 3 donors were reported recovered after two negative PCRs, clearance, or symptom resolution. Input material: PBMCs or T cells enriched from blood (not recorded which). The receptor comes from a woman younger than 35 who had recovered from COVID-19. The genes are TRBV7-9 and TRBJ1-2; D is possibly TRBD1 (5 bases). The chain's CDR3 is CASRSGKANYGYTF. The CDR3 coding sequence is TGTGCCAGCAGGTCAGGGAAAGCTAACTATGGCTACACCTTC. Based on the CDR3 plus reference TRBV7-9 and TRBJ1-2, the full variable domain is DTGVSQNPRHKITKRGQNVTFRCDPISEHNRLYWYRQTLGQGPEFLTYFQNEAQLEKSRLLSDRFSAERPKGSFSTLEIQRTEQGDSAMYLCASRSGKANYGYTFGSGTRLTVV.